These T cell receptor beta chains were read from a single sample in a study of CD8 T cells in Susac syndrome. TCRdb re-analysed the immunoSEQ multiplex PCR reads in MiXCR, keeping a single row per CDR3 protein. This table has around 200,000 distinct CDR3 sequences, approximately 95% appearing once. Material: CD4+ T cells from PBMCs. These TCRs come from a human donor with multiple sclerosis. Each CDR3 is given with its conserved first and last residue. The D gene is left open where the match is weak. Some rows have no size entry. The others give once, few or many, or a class for an expanded clone.

v_gene	abundance	len	d_gene	j_gene	CDR3nt	CDR3aa
TRBV20-1	-	11	-	TRBJ2-3	TGCAGTGCTAGGAGCGGGGATACGCAGTATTTT	CSARSGDTQYF
TRBV30	-	18	TRBD2	TRBJ2-5	TGTGCCTGGAGAGGACGAGTGGGGCTAGCGGGGGGACAAGAGACCCAGTACTTC	CAWRGRVGLAGGQETQYF
TRBV5-1	-	12	-	TRBJ2-7	TGCGCCAGCAGCTCAACAGCGTACGAGCAGTACTTC	CASSSTAYEQYF
TRBV20-1	-	13	-	TRBJ2-1	TGCAGTGCTAGAGATCGGGGGTTCGATGAGCAGTTCTTC	CSARDRGFDEQFF
TRBV9	-	16	-	TRBJ2-3	TGTGCCAGCAGCGTAGACCCCAGGCCTCCCACAGATACGCAGTATTTT	CASSVDPRPPTDTQYF
TRBV12-3/TRBV12-4	-	16	TRBD2	TRBJ2-3	TGTGCCAGCAAGAGAGGAGCGGGGGCCTCCACAGATACGCAGTATTTT	CASKRGAGASTDTQYF
TRBV7-9	-	15	-	TRBJ1-1	TGTGCCAGCAGCTTAGTCGGAGGGTCGAACACTGAAGCTTTCTTT	CASSLVGGSNTEAFF
TRBV3-1	-	16	TRBD2	TRBJ2-1	TGTGCCAGCAGCCAAGGAGCGGGGGCTACCTTGGGTGAGCAGTTCTTC	CASSQGAGATLGEQFF
TRBV29-1	once	11	-	TRBJ1-4	TGCAGCGTTGTGTCTGAGAGGGAACTGTTTTTT	CSVVSERELFF
TRBV5-6	-	16	TRBD2	TRBJ2-1	TGTGCCAGCAACCTACTAGCGGGGGGGTCCTACAATGAGCAGTTCTTC	CASNLLAGGSYNEQFF
TRBV7-9	-	16	-	TRBJ2-2	TGTGCCAGCAGCCACAGGTGGAGGGCTGGCACCGGGGAGCTGTTTTTT	CASSHRWRAGTGELFF
TRBV3-1	-	13	-	TRBJ1-1	TGTGCCAGCGGTGACAGGCCAAACACTGAAGCTTTCTTT	CASGDRPNTEAFF
TRBV12-3/TRBV12-4	-	14	-	TRBJ1-5	TGTGCCAGCAGTCCTGACTACCGAAATCAGCCCCAGCATTTT	CASSPDYRNQPQHF
TRBV29-1	once	12	TRBD2	TRBJ2-2	TGCAGCGGGAGGGAGGGGACCGGGGAGCTGTTTTTT	CSGREGTGELFF
TRBV30	-	12	-	TRBJ2-7	TGTGCCTGGCAAATTACAGACTACGAGCAGTACTTC	CAWQITDYEQYF
TRBV12-3/TRBV12-4	-	16	-	TRBJ2-7	TGTGCCAGCAGTCTTACAGGGGCTCCAGGGGGGTACGAGCAGTACTTC	CASSLTGAPGGYEQYF
TRBV23-1	-	16	TRBD1	TRBJ2-7	TGCGCCAGCAGTCAATCTTCCGTGCAGGGGGAATACGAGCAGTACTTC	CASSQSSVQGEYEQYF